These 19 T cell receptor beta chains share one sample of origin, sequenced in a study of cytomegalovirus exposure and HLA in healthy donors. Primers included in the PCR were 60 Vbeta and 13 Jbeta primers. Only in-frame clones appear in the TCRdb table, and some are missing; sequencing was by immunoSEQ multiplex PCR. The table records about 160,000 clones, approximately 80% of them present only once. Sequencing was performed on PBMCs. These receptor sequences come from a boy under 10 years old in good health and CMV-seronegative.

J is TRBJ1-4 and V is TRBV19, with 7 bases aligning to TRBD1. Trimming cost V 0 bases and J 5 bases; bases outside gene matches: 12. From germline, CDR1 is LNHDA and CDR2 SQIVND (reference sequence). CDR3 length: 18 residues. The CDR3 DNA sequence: TGTGCCAGTAGTATAGATCTCAAGACAGGGCGGAGAAATGAAAAACTGTTTTTT. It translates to CASSIDLKTGRRNEKLFF.

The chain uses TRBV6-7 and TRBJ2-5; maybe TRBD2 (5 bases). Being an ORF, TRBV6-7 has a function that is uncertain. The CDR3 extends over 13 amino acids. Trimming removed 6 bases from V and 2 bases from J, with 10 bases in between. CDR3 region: CASSFDYQETQYF. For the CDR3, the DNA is TGTGCCAGCAGCTTCGACTATCAAGAGACCCAGTACTTC.

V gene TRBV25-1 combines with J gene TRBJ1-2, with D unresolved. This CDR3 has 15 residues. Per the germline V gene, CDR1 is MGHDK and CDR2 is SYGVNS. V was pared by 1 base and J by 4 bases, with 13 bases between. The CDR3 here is CASSESEGRSYGYTF. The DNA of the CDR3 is TGTGCCAGCAGTGAATCGGAGGGTCGGAGCTATGGCTACACCTTC.

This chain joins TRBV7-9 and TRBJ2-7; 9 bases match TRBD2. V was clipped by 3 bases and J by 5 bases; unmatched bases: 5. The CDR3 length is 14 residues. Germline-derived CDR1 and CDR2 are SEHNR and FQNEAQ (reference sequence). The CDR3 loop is CASSFGIAGDEQYF. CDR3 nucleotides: TGTGCCAGCAGCTTCGGAATAGCGGGAGACGAGCAGTACTTC.

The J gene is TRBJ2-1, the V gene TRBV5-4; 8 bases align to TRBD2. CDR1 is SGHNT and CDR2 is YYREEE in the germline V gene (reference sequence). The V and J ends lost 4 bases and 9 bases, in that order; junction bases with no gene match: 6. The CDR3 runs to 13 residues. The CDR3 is CASSRAGAGEQFF. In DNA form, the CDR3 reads TGTGCCAGCAGCCGAGCGGGAGCTGGTGAGCAGTTCTTC.

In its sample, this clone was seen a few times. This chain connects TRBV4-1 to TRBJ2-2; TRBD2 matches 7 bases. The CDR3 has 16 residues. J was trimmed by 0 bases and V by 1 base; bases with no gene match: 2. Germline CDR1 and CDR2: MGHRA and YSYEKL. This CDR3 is CASSQVLASNTGELFF. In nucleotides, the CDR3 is TGCGCCAGCAGCCAAGTACTAGCGTCGAACACCGGGGAGCTGTTTTTT.

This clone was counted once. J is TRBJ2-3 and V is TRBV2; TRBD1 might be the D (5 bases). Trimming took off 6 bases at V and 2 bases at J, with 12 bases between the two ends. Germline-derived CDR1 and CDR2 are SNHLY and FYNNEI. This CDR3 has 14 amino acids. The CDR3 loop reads CASRPDIVTDTQYF. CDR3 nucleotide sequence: TGTGCCAGCAGACCGGACATAGTCACAGATACGCAGTATTTT.

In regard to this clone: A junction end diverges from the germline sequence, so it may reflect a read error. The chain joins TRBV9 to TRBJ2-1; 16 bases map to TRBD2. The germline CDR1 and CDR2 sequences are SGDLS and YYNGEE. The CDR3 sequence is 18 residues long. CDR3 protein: CAGSLGTSGGAGLNEQFF. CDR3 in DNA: TGTGCCGGCAGCCTCGGGACTAGCGGGGGGGCCGGGCTTAATGAGCAGTTCTTC.

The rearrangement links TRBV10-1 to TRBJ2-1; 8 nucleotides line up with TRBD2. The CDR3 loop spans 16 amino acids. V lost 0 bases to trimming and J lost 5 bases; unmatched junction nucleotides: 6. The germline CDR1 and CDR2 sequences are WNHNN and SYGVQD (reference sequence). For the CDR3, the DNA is TGCGCCAGCAGTGAGTCTATAGGACTAGCCAACAATGAGCAGTTCTTC. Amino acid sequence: CASSESIGLANNEQFF.

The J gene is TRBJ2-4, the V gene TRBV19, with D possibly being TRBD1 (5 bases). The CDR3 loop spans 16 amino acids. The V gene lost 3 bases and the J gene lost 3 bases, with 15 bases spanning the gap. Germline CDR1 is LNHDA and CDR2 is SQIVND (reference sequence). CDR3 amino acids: CASSIPQATGKNIQYF. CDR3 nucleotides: TGTGCCAGTAGTATCCCCCAGGCCACAGGCAAAAACATTCAGTACTTC. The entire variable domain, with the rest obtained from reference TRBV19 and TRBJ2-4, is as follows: DGGITQSPKYLFRKEGQNVTLSCEQNLNHDAMYWYRQDPGQGLRLIYYSQIVNDFQKGDIAEGYSVSREKKESFPLTVTSAQKNPTAFYLCASSIPQATGKNIQYFGAGTRLSVL.

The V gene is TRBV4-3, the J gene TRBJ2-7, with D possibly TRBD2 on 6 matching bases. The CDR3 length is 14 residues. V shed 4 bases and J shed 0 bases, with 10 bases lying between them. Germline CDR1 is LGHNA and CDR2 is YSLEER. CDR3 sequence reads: CASSRERASYEQYF. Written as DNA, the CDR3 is TGCGCCAGCAGCCGGGAGCGGGCCTCCTACGAGCAGTACTTC.

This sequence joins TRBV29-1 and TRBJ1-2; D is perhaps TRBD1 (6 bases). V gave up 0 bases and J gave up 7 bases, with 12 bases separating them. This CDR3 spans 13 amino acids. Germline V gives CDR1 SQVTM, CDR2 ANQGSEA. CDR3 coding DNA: TGCAGCGTTGAAGATCCCAGGGGCAGTGGCTACACCTTC. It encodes CSVEDPRGSGYTF.

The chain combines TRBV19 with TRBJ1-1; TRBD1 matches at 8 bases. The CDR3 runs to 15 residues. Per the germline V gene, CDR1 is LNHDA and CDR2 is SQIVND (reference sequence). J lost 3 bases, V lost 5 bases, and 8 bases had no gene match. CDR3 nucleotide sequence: TGTGCCAGTAGTCAACCAGGGGGCCCCTACACTGAAGCTTTCTTT. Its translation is CASSQPGGPYTEAFF.

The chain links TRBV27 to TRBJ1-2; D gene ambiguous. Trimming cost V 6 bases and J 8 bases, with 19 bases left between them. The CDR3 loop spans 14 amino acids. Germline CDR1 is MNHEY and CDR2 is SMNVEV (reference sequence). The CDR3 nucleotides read TGTGCCAGCAGACCTCAAAACACGAGAGGAGGCTACACCTTC. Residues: CASRPQNTRGGYTF.

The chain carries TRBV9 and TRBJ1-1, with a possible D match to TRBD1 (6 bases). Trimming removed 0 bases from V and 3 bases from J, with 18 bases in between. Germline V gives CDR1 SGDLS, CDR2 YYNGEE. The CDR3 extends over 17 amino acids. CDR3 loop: CASSVGMSQGLDTEAFF. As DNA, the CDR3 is TGTGCCAGCAGCGTAGGTATGTCCCAGGGGCTTGACACTGAAGCTTTCTTT.

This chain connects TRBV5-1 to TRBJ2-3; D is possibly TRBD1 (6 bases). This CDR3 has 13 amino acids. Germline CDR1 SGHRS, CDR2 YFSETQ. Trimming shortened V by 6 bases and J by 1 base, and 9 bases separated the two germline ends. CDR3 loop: CASNNRGTDTQYF. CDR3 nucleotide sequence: TGCGCCAGCAATAACAGGGGCACAGATACGCAGTATTTT. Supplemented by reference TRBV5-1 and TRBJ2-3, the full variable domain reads KAGVTQTPRYLIKTRGQQVTLSCSPISGHRSVSWYQQTPGQGLQFLFEYFSETQRNKGNFPGRFSGRQFSNSRSEMNVSTLELGDSALYLCASNNRGTDTQYFGPGTRLTVL.

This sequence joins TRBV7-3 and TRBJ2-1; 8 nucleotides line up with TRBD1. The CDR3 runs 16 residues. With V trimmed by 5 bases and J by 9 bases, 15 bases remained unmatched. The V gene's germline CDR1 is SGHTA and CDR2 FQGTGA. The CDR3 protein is CASSTKTQGQASEQFF. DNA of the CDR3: TGTGCCAGCAGCACCAAAACCCAGGGACAGGCCTCTGAGCAGTTCTTC.

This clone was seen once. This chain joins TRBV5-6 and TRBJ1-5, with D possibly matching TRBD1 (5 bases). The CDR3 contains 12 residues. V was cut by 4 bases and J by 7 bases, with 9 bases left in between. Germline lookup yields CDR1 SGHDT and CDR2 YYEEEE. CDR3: CASSQGDQPQHF. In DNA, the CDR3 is TGTGCCAGCAGCCAGGGTGACCAGCCCCAGCATTTT.

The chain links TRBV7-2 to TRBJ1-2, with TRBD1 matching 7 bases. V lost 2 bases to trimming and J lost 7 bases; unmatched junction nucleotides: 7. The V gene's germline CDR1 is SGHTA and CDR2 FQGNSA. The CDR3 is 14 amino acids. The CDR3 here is CASSLNRGTFGYTF. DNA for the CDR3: TGTGCCAGCAGCTTAAACAGGGGAACGTTTGGCTACACCTTC.